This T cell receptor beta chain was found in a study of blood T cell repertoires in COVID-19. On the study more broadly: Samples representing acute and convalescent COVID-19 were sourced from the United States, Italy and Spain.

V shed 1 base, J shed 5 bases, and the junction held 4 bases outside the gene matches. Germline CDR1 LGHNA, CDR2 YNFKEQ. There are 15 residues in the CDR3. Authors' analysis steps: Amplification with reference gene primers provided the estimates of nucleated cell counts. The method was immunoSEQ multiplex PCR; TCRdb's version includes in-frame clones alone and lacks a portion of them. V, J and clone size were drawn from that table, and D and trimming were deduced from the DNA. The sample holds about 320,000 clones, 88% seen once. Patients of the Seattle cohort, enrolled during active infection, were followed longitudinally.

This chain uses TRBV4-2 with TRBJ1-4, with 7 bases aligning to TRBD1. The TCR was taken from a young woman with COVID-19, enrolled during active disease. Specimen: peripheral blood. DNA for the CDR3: TGTGCCAGCAGCCAAGGGGACAGCGGAAATGAAAAACTGTTTTTT. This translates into CASSQGDSGNEKLFF.